This TCR beta chain was recorded in a study of CD8+ T cells in alopecia areata. Study overall: The study gave tofacitinib for 6 to 18 months, then 6 months off drug.

Investigators isolated RNA and reverse transcribed it into cDNA to act as the sequencing template. Only in-frame clones appear in the TCRdb table, and some are missing; sequencing was by immunoSEQ multiplex PCR. This table has around 97,000 clones, about nine tenths appearing once. Trimming removed 5 bases at V and 4 bases at J, with 19 bases between. The CDR3 is made up of 16 amino acids. Germline V CDR1 and CDR2: SEHNR, FQNEAQ (reference sequence). The treatment here: oral pan-JAK inhibitor, 5-10 mg twice daily. Regarding the study as a whole: Affected scalp, especially in alopecia totalis/universalis, had a higher clonality than normal scalp did. It was observed that many expanded lesional clones persisted in scalp and blood during tofacitinib.

In regard to this clone: Its antigen remains unidentified.

The sequencing here drew on CD8+ T cells sorted from blood, taken at week 34, from a patient treated with tofacitinib. This chain uses TRBV7-9 with TRBJ2-3; maybe TRBD1 (6 bases). The receptor's source is a human donor with alopecia areata. CDR3 residues: CASSPLTGTAADTQYF. The CDR3 nucleotides are TGTGCCAGCAGCCCGTTGACAGGAACCGCGGCAGATACGCAGTATTTT.